The sequence of this TCR beta chain was determined in a study of blood T cells in healthy people across ages. Overall study results and limits: Expanded clonotype changes were possibly confounded by unknown donor CMV status. Greater diversity and more naive CD4+ cells were seen in long-lived donors than in aged donors.

PCR was performed a second time for about 7 to 11 cycles using a sample-barcoded 5' primer and a J-beta primer mix. One entry per CDR3 protein results from TCRdb running MiXCR on the 5' RACE reads. The profile shows around 1,900,000 distinct CDR3 sequences, roughly two fifths of them singletons. CDR3 length equals 13 residues. For this clonotype: Its antigen is still unknown. A read error may account for a junction end that differs from germline.

Donors were systemically healthy Caucasian individuals from Russia aged about 6 to 95 years. Every donor provided 7.5 to 10 milliliters of peripheral blood. Sequencing was done on a sample of blood. The rearrangement joins TRBV12-3 or TRBV12-4 to TRBJ2-7; the D gene could be TRBD1 or TRBD2 (5 bases each). The TCR comes from a human donor in good health. The CDR3 coding sequence is TGTGCTAGCAGTGGATTCCGGGACGGTCTAGTGTACTTC. Protein sequence: CASSGFRDGLVYF.